These 6 T cell receptor beta chains originate from one sample sequenced in a study of cytomegalovirus exposure and HLA in healthy donors. Primers included in the PCR were 60 Vbeta and 13 Jbeta primers. Method: immunoSEQ multiplex PCR; TCRdb's copy keeps in-frame clones and lacks some. The sample has 120,000 or so clones, roughly 72% seen once; the top ten hold 3.5% to 4.5%. The sample comprised PBMCs. The receptors were sampled from a man in his forties in good health and CMV-seropositive.

This CDR3 is CSVGADRFGDYTF. CDR3 nucleotide sequence: TGCAGCGTTGGGGCGGACAGGTTTGGTGACTACACCTTC. The chain is built from TRBV29-1 and TRBJ1-2; the match to TRBD1 covers 7 bases. CDR1 SQVTM and CDR2 ANQGSEA come from the germline V gene. The junction had 12 bases not matched to a gene; V was cut back by 4 bases and J by 10 bases. This CDR3 has 13 residues.

This chain uses TRBV18 with TRBJ2-5, with TRBD1 matching over 8 bases. With 8 bases clipped from V and 5 bases from J, the junction kept 4 bases outside the gene matches. The CDR3 is 12 residues long. Germline V gene data show CDR1 as KGHSH and CDR2 as LQKENI. The chain's CDR3 is CASTGGPETQYF. The CDR3 nucleotides read TGTGCCAGCACAGGGGGTCCGGAGACCCAGTACTTC.

The chain has TRBV28 and TRBJ1-5; D gene unclear. Germline values: CDR1 MDHEN, CDR2 SYDVKM. This CDR3 is built from 12 residues. The ends were cut back, 6 bases at V and 5 bases at J, with 8 bases in the middle. CDR3 protein: CASSLSYQPQHF. The CDR3, as DNA: TGTGCCAGCAGCCTCTCTTATCAGCCCCAGCATTTT. Full variable domain (outside the CDR3, taken from reference TRBV28 and TRBJ1-5): DVKVTQSSRYLVKRTGEKVFLECVQDMDHENMFWYRQDPGLGLRLIYFSYDVKMKEKGDIPEGYSVSREKKERFSLILESASTNQTSMYLCASSLSYQPQHFGDGTRLSIL.

V is TRBV5-1 and J is TRBJ2-3, with 8 bases matching TRBD2. CDR1 is SGHRS, CDR2 YFSETQ, per germline. After removal of 0 bases from V and 5 bases from J, the junction contained 5 bases not matched to a gene. The CDR3 sequence is 15 residues long. Written as DNA, the CDR3 is TGCGCCAGCAGCTTGGCCGGCGGGAGGATAGATACGCAGTATTTT. Protein product: CASSLAGGRIDTQYF.

With respect to this clone: The junction does not match germline at one end; this may be a read error. This rearrangement joins TRBV7-7 to TRBJ2-3, with D hard to call. The CDR3 is 13 amino acids. The germline gives CDR1 SSHAT, CDR2 FNYEAQ (reference sequence). Here the CDR3 DNA reads TGTGCTAGCAGCTCCTCCGGGACAGATACGCAGTATTTT. It encodes CASSSSGTDTQYF.

The genes are TRBV5-5 and TRBJ2-7; 11 nucleotides agree with TRBD1. J was trimmed by 9 bases and V by 3 bases; bases with no gene match: 11. The CDR3 extends over 15 amino acids. Germline CDR1 and CDR2: SGHKS and YYEKEE (reference sequence). The CDR3 nucleotides read TGTGCCAGCAGCTCCCAACAATGGACAGGGGGCGCGCAGTACTTC. It yields the protein CASSSQQWTGGAQYF.